These T cell receptor beta chains were read from a single sample in a study of human T cells and chemical hapten exposure. TCRdb recomputed calls from the RACE reads with MiXCR, one row per CDR3 protein. The sample lists tens of thousands of distinct CDR3 sequences, 9.9% occurring once. Sequences were derived from whole blood, sampled in connection with sensitization to the hapten diphenylcyclopropenone (DPC). The receptors derive from a woman aged 40 to 50 with alopecia areata. Some clones in this sample may be carry-over from other donors' samples. Both conserved end residues are part of each CDR3. The order of the fields is CDR3 length, J gene, V gene, D gene, clone size, CDR3 protein, CDR3 DNA. D genes are given only for firm matches. Only part of the rows carry a size: once, few, many, or a class if the clone is expanded.

17 | TRBJ2-5 | TRBV11-3 | - | - | CASSSGAGTPEEETQYF | TGTGCCAGCAGCTCAGGCGCCGGGACTCCCGAGGAAGAGACCCAGTACTTC
15 | TRBJ2-2 | TRBV5-1 | - | many | CASRVDPGATGELFF | TGCGCCAGCAGAGTCGATCCAGGGGCCACCGGGGAGCTGTTTTTT
16 | TRBJ2-5 | TRBV7-8 | - | - | CASSLIEGPRMKTQYF | TGTGCCAGCAGCTTAATTGAGGGTCCGAGGATGAAGACCCAGTACTTC
15 | TRBJ1-5 | TRBV19 | - | few | CASKWAGYSNQPQHF | TGTGCCAGTAAGTGGGCAGGGTATAGCAATCAGCCCCAGCATTTT
17 | TRBJ2-7 | TRBV29-1 | TRBD1 | many | CSVGPSGGTGDSYEQYF | TGCAGCGTTGGCCCCTCTGGTGGGACAGGGGACTCCTACGAGCAGTACTTC
13 | TRBJ1-1 | TRBV7-2 | TRBD1 | many | CASSLRQGNEAFF | TGTGCCAGCAGCCTCCGACAGGGTAATGAAGCTTTCTTT
15 | TRBJ2-7 | TRBV12-3/TRBV12-4 | TRBD2 | few | CASSYGTSGGFEQYF | TGTGCCAGCAGCTACGGGACTAGCGGGGGGTTCGAGCAGTACTTC
15 | TRBJ1-6 | TRBV6-1 | - | few | CASSADSSYNSPLHF | TGTGCCAGCAGTGCAGACAGCTCCTATAATTCACCCCTCCACTTT
12 | TRBJ2-7 | TRBV7-6 | - | few | CASSLSGHEQYF | TGTGCCAGCAGCTTAAGCGGTCACGAGCAGTACTTC
14 | TRBJ2-7 | TRBV29-1 | - | - | CSVVFRQKRYEQYF | TGCAGCGTTGTTTTTCGGCAGAAACGCTACGAGCAGTACTTC
14 | TRBJ2-2 | TRBV9 | - | few | CASSSLEGTGELFF | TGTGCCAGCAGCTCCTTGGAGGGGACCGGGGAGCTGTTTTTT
16 | TRBJ2-1 | TRBV2 | TRBD2 | - | CASSTPGLDLSHEQFF | TGTGCCAGCAGTACCCCCGGACTAGATTTGAGCCATGAGCAGTTCTTC
15 | TRBJ1-1 | TRBV30 | - | - | CAWSVHRTVNTEAFF | TGTGCCTGGAGTGTACATAGAACCGTGAACACTGAAGCTTTCTTT
15 | TRBJ2-1 | TRBV12-5 | TRBD1 | few | CASGLGQGINNEQFF | TGTGCTAGTGGTTTAGGACAGGGGATCAACAATGAGCAGTTCTTC
13 | TRBJ2-5 | TRBV5-1 | - | many | CASSSGQRETQYF | TGCGCCAGCAGCTCGGGCCAACGAGAGACCCAGTACTTC
13 | TRBJ1-2 | TRBV6-4 | - | few | CASSDSDGYGYTF | TGTGCCAGCAGTGACTCGGACGGCTATGGCTACACCTTC
11 | TRBJ1-1 | TRBV11-2 | - | few | CASSIEVEAFF | TGTGCCAGCAGCATAGAAGTTGAAGCTTTCTTT
16 | TRBJ1-1 | TRBV7-9 | TRBD1 | many | CASSLKDRGLNTEAFF | TGTGCCAGCAGCTTGAAGGACAGGGGTCTGAACACTGAAGCTTTCTTT
14 | TRBJ1-1 | TRBV5-5 | TRBD1 | few | CASSARTGITEAFF | TGTGCCAGCAGCGCCCGGACAGGGATCACTGAAGCTTTCTTT
16 | TRBJ2-1 | TRBV19 | TRBD1 | many | CASSIPRGQGYNEQFF | TGTGCCAGTAGTATCCCCAGGGGACAGGGATACAATGAGCAGTTCTTC
17 | TRBJ2-2 | TRBV7-2 | TRBD1 | few | CASSLGLASGTGGELFF | TGTGCCAGCAGCTTAGGGTTGGCTAGTGGGACAGGAGGGGAGCTGTTTTTT
18 | TRBJ2-3 | TRBV3-1 | TRBD2 | - | CASSQDWTGLAGRDTQYF | TGTGCCAGCAGCCAAGATTGGACTGGACTAGCGGGGAGAGATACGCAGTATTTT
13 | TRBJ1-6 | TRBV9 | - | few | CASSVRGNSPLHF | TGTGCCAGCAGCGTCAGAGGCAATTCACCCCTCCACTTT
13 | TRBJ1-5 | TRBV2 | - | few | CASSISFLEPQHF | TGTGCCAGCAGTATTAGTTTTTTGGAGCCCCAGCATTTT
14 | TRBJ2-5 | TRBV30 | - | many | CAWSVGGAEETQYF | TGTGCCTGGAGTGTAGGGGGGGCAGAAGAGACCCAGTACTTC
12 | TRBJ2-7 | TRBV2 | - | - | CASRIRGYEQYF | TGTGCCAGCAGGATCAGGGGATACGAGCAGTACTTC
18 | TRBJ2-3 | TRBV28 | - | many | CASSNMRRASARTDTQYF | TGTGCCAGCAGTAATATGCGGAGGGCTAGCGCCCGGACAGATACGCAGTATTTT
14 | TRBJ1-1 | TRBV20-1 | - | - | CSATRAPMNTEAFF | TGCAGTGCTACCAGGGCCCCTATGAACACTGAAGCTTTCTTT
13 | TRBJ2-7 | TRBV20-1 | - | - | CSARETASYEQYF | TGCAGTGCTAGGGAGACAGCCTCCTACGAGCAGTACTTC
15 | TRBJ1-1 | TRBV7-2 | TRBD1 | few | CASRGQGVVNTEAFF | TGTGCCAGCAGAGGACAGGGGGTAGTGAACACTGAAGCTTTCTTT
16 | TRBJ2-3 | TRBV20-1 | TRBD2 | few | CSARAPLAGGPDTQYF | TGCAGTGCTAGAGCCCCACTAGCGGGGGGGCCAGATACGCAGTATTTT
16 | TRBJ2-5 | TRBV7-2 | TRBD2 | many | CASSLGSSGAQETQYF | TGTGCCAGCAGCTTAGGATCTAGCGGAGCCCAAGAGACCCAGTACTTC
16 | TRBJ2-2 | TRBV7-2 | - | many | CASSLAYRSNTGELFF | TGTGCCAGCAGCTTAGCGTACAGATCGAACACCGGGGAGCTGTTTTTT
14 | TRBJ2-7 | TRBV18 | - | few | CASSPGVSAYEQYF | TGTGCCAGCTCACCCGGGGTGTCGGCCTACGAGCAGTACTTC
14 | TRBJ1-4 | TRBV19 | TRBD1 | many | CASSYRTGIGKLFF | TGTGCCAGTAGTTACCGGACAGGGATAGGAAAACTGTTTTTT
13 | TRBJ2-3 | TRBV20-1 | - | many | CSARTPATDTQYF | TGCAGTGCTAGAACCCCGGCCACAGATACGCAGTATTTT
12 | TRBJ2-3 | TRBV29-1 | - | few | CSNKRDTDTQYF | TGCAGCAACAAAAGGGACACAGATACGCAGTATTTT
13 | TRBJ2-5 | TRBV20-1 | - | few | CSARPVSEETQYF | TGCAGTGCTAGACCCGTCTCGGAAGAGACCCAGTACTTC
15 | TRBJ2-7 | TRBV9 | TRBD1 | - | CASSAHEQGVYEQYF | TGTGCCAGCAGTGCACACGAACAGGGGGTCTACGAGCAGTACTTC
15 | TRBJ1-4 | TRBV4-1 | - | - | CASSRAGRTNEKLFF | TGCGCCAGCAGCAGAGCGGGGAGGACTAATGAAAAACTGTTTTTT
13 | TRBJ1-1 | TRBV6-1 | - | many | CASSEVTITEAFF | TGTGCCAGCAGTGAAGTCACGATCACTGAAGCTTTCTTT
12 | TRBJ1-1 | TRBV6-2/TRBV6-3 | - | few | CASSYYLTEAFF | TGTGCCAGCAGTTACTACCTCACTGAAGCTTTCTTT
13 | TRBJ2-4 | TRBV7-9 | - | few | CASSLGGGNIQYF | TGTGCCAGCAGCTTAGGGGGTGGAAACATTCAGTACTTC
14 | TRBJ1-2 | TRBV20-1 | TRBD1 | few | CSARNKGTAYGYTF | TGCAGTGCTAGAAATAAGGGGACAGCTTATGGCTACACCTTC
17 | TRBJ1-1 | TRBV3-1 | - | few | CASSHQHNRVVDTEAFF | TGTGCCAGCAGCCACCAACACAACAGGGTGGTCGACACTGAAGCTTTCTTT
15 | TRBJ2-7 | TRBV5-5 | TRBD2 | - | CASSLVDWRGAEQYF | TGTGCCAGCAGCTTGGTTGATTGGCGGGGGGCCGAGCAGTACTTC
16 | TRBJ2-3 | TRBV6-5 | - | many | CASSYSAGPRADTQYF | TGTGCCAGCAGTTACTCGGCAGGCCCAAGGGCAGATACGCAGTATTTT
13 | TRBJ2-5 | TRBV7-2 | - | - | CASSLRPVETQYF | TGTGCCAGCAGCTTAAGACCCGTGGAGACCCAGTACTTC
12 | TRBJ2-2 | TRBV7-6 | - | many | CASSLILGELFF | TGTGCCAGCAGCTTAATCCTCGGGGAGCTGTTTTTT
13 | TRBJ1-4 | TRBV19 | TRBD1 | - | CASQLDRVEKLFF | TGTGCCAGTCAACTCGACAGGGTTGAAAAACTGTTTTTT
14 | TRBJ2-4 | TRBV6-2/TRBV6-3 | TRBD2 | many | CASSAGGTKNIQYF | TGTGCCAGCAGTGCGGGGGGCACCAAAAACATTCAGTACTTC
17 | TRBJ2-3 | TRBV14 | - | - | CASSQDPGHFITDTQYF | TGTGCCAGCAGCCAAGATCCGGGACATTTTATCACAGATACGCAGTATTTT
13 | TRBJ1-2 | TRBV4-3 | - | - | CASSQKDDYGYTF | TGCGCCAGCAGCCAAAAGGACGACTATGGCTACACCTTC